This T cell receptor (beta chain) was obtained from a study of shared clonotypes between healthy human individuals. About the study: Each donor's CD4 naive and CD4 memory cells filled three plates apiece, CD8 naive two, and CD8 memory one. Study observations and caveats: Sequencing of the sorted subsets was shown by rarefaction to be incomplete despite large depth. Between four donors, naive CD4 clonotypes were shared at a level of approximately 5%. The authors sampled blood alone, and tissue repertoires likely differ.

Only in-frame clones appear in the TCRdb table, and some are missing; sequencing was by immunoSEQ multiplex PCR. This table has about 1,500,000 clones, about 96% appearing once. Comment on this clone: Its specificity is unknown.

Germline V lookup: CDR1 LNHDA, CDR2 SQIVND (reference sequence). V gave up 1 base and J gave up 0 bases, with 12 bases separating them. This CDR3 is 17 amino acids long. Sequencing was performed on naive CD4+ T cells sorted from blood. This sample's subset: CD45RA+ positively selected. This sequence joins TRBV19 and TRBJ2-2; perhaps TRBD2 as D (5 bases). The receptor was isolated from a man younger than 40 in good health. CDR3 in DNA: TGTGCCAGTAGTATAGGAACGGGGTCCACGAACACCGGGGAGCTGTTTTTT. The encoded protein is CASSIGTGSTNTGELFF. Filled out from reference TRBV19 and TRBJ2-2, the complete variable domain reads DGGITQSPKYLFRKEGQNVTLSCEQNLNHDAMYWYRQDPGQGLRLIYYSQIVNDFQKGDIAEGYSVSREKKESFPLTVTSAQKNPTAFYLCASSIGTGSTNTGELFFGEGSRLTVL.